One T cell receptor beta chain is described in this entry. The antigen remains undetermined. A read error may produce the germline difference seen at one junction end. The source of the sample is a study of cytomegalovirus exposure and HLA in healthy donors. Study-level findings and limits: TCR beta V segments were, for the most part, productive about 87% or about 30% of the time in an earlier analysis. V- and J-gene trimming of TCR beta was linked (in a later analysis) to a missense DCLRE1C variant.

Germline V gene sequence: CDR1 SGHVS, CDR2 FQNEAQ. The CDR3 covers 13 residues. The study ran its PCR with 60 Vbeta and 13 Jbeta primers. Method: immunoSEQ multiplex PCR; TCRdb's copy keeps in-frame clones and lacks some. The sample lists 100,000 to 150,000 clones, roughly four fifths seen once, with approximately 13% in the top ten. This sequence joins TRBV7-8 and TRBJ1-1, with a tentative D call TRBD1 (5 bases). The sequence derives from a woman aged 55-69 years in good health and CMV-seropositive. Sequenced material: PBMCs. CDR3 coding DNA: TGTGCCAGCAGCTTAGAGGCGGGGGTATTGCGGATCTTT. This translates into CASSLEAGVLRIF.